This T cell receptor beta chain is from a study of T cell changes during pregnancy in multiple sclerosis. With 1 base removed from V and 6 bases from J, the gap between germline ends came to 17 bases. There are 16 residues in the CDR3. CDR1 SGHRS and CDR2 YFSETQ come from the germline V gene. The assay was immunoSEQ multiplex PCR, and TCRdb's table has in-frame clones only and misses some. Counted here are approximately 49,000 clones, 85% to 95% occurring once; the ten biggest clones make up roughly 0.85%. This specimen consisted of CD4+ T cells from peripheral blood mononuclear cells, obtained in the second trimester of pregnancy. The sequence derives from a female donor in good health, enrolled as a control in a pregnancy study. This chain connects TRBV5-1 to TRBJ2-4; D is perhaps TRBD1 (6 bases). The CDR3 loop reads CASSLSPGTNVNIQYF. The CDR3 bases are TGCGCCAGCAGCTTGTCTCCCGGGACAAACGTAAACATTCAGTACTTC.